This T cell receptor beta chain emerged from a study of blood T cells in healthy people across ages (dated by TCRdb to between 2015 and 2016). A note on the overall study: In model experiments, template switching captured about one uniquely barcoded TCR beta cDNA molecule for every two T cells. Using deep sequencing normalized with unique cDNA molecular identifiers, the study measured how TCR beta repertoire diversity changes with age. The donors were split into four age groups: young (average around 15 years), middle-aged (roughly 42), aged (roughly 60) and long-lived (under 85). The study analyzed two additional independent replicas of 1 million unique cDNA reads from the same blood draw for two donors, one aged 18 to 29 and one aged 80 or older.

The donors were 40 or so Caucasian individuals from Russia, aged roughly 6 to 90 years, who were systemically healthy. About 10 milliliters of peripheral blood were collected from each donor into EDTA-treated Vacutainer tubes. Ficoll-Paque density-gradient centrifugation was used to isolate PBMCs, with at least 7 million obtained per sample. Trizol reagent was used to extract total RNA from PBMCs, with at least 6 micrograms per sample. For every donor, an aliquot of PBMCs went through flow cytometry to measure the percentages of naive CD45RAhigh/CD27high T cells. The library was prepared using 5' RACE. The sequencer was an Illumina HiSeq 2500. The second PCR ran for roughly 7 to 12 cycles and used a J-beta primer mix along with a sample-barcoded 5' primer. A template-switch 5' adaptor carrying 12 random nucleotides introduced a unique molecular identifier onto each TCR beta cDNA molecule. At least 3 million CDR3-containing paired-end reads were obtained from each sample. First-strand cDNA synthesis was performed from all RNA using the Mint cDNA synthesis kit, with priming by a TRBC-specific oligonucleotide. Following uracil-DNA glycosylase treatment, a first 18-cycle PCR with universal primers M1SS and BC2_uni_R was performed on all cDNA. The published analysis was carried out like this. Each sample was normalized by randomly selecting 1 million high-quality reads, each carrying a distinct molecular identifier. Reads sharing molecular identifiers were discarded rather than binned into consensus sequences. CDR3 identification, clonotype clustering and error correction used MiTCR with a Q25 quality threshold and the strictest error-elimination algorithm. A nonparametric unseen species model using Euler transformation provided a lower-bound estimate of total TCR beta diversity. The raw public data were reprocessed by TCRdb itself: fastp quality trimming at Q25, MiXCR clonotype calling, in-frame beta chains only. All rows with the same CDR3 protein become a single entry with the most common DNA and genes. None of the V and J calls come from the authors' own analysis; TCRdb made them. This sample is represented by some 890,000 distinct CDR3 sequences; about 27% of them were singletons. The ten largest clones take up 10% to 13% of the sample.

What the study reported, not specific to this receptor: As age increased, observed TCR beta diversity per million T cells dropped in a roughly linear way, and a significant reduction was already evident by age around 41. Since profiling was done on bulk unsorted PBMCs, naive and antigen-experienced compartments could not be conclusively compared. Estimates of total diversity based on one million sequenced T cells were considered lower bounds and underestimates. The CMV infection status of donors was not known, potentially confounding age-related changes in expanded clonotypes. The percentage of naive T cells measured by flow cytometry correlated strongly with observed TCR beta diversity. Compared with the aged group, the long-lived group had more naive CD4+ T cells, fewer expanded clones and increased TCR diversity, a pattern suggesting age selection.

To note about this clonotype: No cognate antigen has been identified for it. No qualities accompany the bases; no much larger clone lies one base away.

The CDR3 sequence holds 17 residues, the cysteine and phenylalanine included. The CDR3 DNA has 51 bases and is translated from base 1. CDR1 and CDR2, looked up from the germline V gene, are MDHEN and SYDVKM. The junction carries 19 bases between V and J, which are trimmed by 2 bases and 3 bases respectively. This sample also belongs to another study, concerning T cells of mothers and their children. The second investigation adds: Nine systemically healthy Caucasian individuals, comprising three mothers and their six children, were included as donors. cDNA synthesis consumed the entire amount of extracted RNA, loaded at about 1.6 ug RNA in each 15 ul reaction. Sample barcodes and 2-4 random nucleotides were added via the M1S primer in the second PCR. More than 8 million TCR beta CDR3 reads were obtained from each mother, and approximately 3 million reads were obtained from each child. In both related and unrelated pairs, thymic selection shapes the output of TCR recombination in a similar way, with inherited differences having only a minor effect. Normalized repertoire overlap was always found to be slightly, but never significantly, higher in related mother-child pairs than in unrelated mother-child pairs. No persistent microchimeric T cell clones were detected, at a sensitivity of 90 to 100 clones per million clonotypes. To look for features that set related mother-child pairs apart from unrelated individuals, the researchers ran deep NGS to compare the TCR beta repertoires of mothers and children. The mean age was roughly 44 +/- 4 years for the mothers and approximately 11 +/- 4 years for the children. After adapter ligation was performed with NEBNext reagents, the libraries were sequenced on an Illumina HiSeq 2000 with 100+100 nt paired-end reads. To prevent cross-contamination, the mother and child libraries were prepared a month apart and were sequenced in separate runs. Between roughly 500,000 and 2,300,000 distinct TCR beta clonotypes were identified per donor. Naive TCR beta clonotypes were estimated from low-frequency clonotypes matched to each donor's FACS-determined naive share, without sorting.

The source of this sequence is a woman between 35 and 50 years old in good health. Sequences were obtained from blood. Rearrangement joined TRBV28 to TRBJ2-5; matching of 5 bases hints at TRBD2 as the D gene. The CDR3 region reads CASSLAQPGGFKETQYF. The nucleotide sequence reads TGTGCCAGCAGTTTAGCTCAGCCCGGAGGTTTTAAAGAGACCCAGTACTTC.